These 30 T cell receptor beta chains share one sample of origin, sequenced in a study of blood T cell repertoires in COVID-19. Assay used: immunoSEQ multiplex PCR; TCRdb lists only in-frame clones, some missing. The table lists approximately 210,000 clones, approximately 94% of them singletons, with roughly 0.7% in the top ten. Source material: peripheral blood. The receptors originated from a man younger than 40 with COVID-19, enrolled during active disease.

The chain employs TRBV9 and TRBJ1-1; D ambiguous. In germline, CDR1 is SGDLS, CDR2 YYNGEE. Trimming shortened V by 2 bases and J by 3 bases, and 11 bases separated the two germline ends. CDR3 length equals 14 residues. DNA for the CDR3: TGTGCCAGCAGCGTGTGGGGAGAGGACACTGAAGCTTTCTTT. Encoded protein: CASSVWGEDTEAFF.

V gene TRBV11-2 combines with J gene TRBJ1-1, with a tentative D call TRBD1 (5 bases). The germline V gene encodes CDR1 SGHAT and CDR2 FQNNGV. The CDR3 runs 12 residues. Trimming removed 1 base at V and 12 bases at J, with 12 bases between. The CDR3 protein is CASSLGGPVTFF. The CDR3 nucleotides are TGTGCCAGCAGCTTAGGGGGCCCCGTGACTTTCTTT.

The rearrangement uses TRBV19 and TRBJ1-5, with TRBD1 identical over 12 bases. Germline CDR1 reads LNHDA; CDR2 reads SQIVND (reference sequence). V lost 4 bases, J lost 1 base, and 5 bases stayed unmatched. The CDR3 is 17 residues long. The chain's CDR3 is CASSNRDRGLSNQPQHF. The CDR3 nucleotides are TGTGCCAGTAGTAACCGGGACAGGGGGCTGAGCAATCAGCCCCAGCATTTT.

CDR3 loop: CASSYSPSVDYGYTF. CDR3 nucleotide sequence: TGTGCCAGCAGTTACTCTCCCTCGGTAGACTATGGCTACACCTTC. The rearrangement joins TRBV6-5 to TRBJ1-2; D remains unclear. Trimming left V 0 bases short and J 3 bases short, with 11 bases between. Germline V gene sequence: CDR1 MNHEY, CDR2 SVGAGI. The length of the CDR3 is 15 residues.

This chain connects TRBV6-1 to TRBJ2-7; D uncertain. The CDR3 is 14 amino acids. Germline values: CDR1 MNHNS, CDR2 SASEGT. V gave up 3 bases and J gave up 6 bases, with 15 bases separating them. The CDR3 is CASSDPSSFAEQYF. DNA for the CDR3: TGTGCCAGCAGTGACCCCTCGAGTTTCGCCGAGCAGTACTTC.

CDR3 sequence: CASGDTYYEQYF. CDR3 DNA sequence: TGTGCCAGCGGCGACACATACTACGAGCAGTACTTC. The chain carries TRBV7-9 and TRBJ2-7; D uncertain. Germline V gene data show CDR1 as SEHNR and CDR2 as FQNEAQ (reference sequence). V was clipped by 8 bases and J by 3 bases, with 11 bases between them. The CDR3 is 12 residues long.

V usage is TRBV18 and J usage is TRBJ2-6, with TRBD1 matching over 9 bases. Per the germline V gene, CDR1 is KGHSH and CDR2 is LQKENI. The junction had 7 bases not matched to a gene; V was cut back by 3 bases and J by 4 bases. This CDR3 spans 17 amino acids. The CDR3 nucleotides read TGTGCCAGCTCACCGAAGACAGGGGGAACCGGGGCCAACGTCCTGACTTTC. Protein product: CASSPKTGGTGANVLTF. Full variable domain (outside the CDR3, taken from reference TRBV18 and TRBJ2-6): NAGVMQNPRHLVRRRGQEARLRCSPMKGHSHVYWYRQLPEEGLKFMVYLQKENIIDESGMPKERFSAEFPKEGPSILRIQQVVRGDSAAYFCASSPKTGGTGANVLTFGAGSRLTVL.

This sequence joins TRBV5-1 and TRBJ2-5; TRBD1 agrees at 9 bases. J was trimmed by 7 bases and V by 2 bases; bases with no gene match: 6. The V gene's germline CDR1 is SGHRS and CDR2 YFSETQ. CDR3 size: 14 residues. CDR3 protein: CASSFPGTGMTQYF. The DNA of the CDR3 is TGCGCCAGCAGCTTCCCCGGGACAGGGATGACCCAGTACTTC.

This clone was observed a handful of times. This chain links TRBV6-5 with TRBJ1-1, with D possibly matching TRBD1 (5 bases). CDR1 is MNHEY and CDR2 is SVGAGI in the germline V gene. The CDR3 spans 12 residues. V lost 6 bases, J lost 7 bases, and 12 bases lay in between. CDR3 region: CASRQPGLEAFF. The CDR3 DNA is TGTGCCAGCAGACAACCGGGACTTGAAGCTTTCTTT.

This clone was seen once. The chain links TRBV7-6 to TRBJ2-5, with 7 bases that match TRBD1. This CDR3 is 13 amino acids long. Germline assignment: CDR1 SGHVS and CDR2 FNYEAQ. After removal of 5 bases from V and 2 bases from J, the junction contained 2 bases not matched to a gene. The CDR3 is CASSARGQETQYF. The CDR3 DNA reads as TGTGCCAGCAGCGCCAGGGGGCAAGAGACCCAGTACTTC.

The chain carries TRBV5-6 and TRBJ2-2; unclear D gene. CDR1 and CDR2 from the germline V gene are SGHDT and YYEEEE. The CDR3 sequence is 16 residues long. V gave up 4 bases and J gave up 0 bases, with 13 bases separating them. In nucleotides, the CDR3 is TGTGCCAGCAGCGGAAACGACATAGCGAACACCGGGGAGCTGTTTTTT. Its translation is CASSGNDIANTGELFF. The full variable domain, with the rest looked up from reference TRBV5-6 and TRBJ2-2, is DAGVTQSPTHLIKTRGQQVTLRCSPKSGHDTVSWYQQALGQGPQFIFQYYEEEERQRGNFPDRFSGHQFPNYSSELNVNALLLGDSALYLCASSGNDIANTGELFFGEGSRLTVL.

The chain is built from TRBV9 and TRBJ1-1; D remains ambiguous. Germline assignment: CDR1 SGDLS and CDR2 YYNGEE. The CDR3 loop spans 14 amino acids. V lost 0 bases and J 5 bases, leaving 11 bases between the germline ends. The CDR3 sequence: CASSVDQAPTEAFF. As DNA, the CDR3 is TGTGCCAGCAGCGTAGATCAGGCCCCAACTGAAGCTTTCTTT.

In DNA form, the CDR3 reads TGTGCTAGTGGCTCCGGGACAGGGTTTGATGAGCAGTTCTTC. This sequence encodes CASGSGTGFDEQFF. The chain has TRBV12-5 and TRBJ2-1; 9 positions agree with TRBD1. CDR3 length: 14 residues. Per germline, CDR1 LGHNT and CDR2 FRNRAP. V shed 6 bases, J shed 8 bases, and the junction held 8 bases outside the gene matches.

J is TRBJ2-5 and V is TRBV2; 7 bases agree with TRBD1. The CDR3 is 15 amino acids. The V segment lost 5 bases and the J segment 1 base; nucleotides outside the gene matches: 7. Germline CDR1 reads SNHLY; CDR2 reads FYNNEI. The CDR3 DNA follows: TGTGCCAGCAGTTCGGGACAGACCTTCCAAGAGACCCAGTACTTC. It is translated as CASSSGQTFQETQYF.

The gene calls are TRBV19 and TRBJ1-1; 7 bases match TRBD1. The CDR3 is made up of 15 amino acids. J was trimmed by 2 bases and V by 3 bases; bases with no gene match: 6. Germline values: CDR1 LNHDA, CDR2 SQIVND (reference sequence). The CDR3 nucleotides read TGTGCCAGTAGTATTCTAAGACAGGGAAACACTGAAGCTTTCTTT. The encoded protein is CASSILRQGNTEAFF.

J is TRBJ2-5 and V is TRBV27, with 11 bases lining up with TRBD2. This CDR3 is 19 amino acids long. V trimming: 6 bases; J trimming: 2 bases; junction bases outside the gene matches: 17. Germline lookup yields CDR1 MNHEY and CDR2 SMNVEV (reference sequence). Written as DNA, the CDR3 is TGTGCCAGCAGGACCCCGGTCGGGCTAGCGGGGGGTGGGCAAGAGACCCAGTACTTC. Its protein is CASRTPVGLAGGGQETQYF.

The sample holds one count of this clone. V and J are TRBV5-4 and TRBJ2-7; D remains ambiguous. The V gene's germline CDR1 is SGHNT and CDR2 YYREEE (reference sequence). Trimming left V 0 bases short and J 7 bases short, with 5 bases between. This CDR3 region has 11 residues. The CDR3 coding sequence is TGTGCCAGCAGCTTGGTAGAGGAGCAGTACTTC. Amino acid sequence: CASSLVEEQYF.

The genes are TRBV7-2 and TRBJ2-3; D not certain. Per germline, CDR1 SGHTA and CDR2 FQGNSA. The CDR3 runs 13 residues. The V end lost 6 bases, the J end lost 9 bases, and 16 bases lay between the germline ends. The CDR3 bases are TGTGCCAGCAGGATTTCATCGGTGAAGACGCAGTATTTT. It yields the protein CASRISSVKTQYF.

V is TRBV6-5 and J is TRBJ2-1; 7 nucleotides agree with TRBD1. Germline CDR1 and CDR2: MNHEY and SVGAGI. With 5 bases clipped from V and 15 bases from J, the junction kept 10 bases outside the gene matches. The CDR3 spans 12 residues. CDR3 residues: CASSPPDRRMFF. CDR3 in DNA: TGTGCCAGCAGTCCCCCGGACAGGAGGATGTTCTTC.

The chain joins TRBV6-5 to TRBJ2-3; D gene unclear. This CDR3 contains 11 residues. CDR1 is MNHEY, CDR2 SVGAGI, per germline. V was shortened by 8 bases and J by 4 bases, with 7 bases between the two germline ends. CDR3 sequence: CASLRADTQYF. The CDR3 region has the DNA TGTGCCAGCCTTCGAGCAGATACGCAGTATTTT.

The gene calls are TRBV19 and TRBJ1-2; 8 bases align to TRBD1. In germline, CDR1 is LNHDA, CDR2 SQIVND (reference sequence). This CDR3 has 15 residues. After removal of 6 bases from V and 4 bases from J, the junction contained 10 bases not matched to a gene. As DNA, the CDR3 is TGTGCCAGTAGGCCCTCCCGGGACAGGTTCTATGGCTACACCTTC. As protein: CASRPSRDRFYGYTF.

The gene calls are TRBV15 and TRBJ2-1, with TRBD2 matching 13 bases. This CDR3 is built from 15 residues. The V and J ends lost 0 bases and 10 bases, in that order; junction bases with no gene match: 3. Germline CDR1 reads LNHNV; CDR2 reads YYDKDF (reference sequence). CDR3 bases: TGTGCCACCAGCAGAGAAGGGACTAGCGGGGACGAGCAGTTCTTC. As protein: CATSREGTSGDEQFF.

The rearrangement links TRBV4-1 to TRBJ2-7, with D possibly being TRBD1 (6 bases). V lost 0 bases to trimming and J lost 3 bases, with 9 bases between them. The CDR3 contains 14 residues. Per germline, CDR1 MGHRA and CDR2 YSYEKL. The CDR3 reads CASSQDPGVYEQYF. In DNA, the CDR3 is TGCGCCAGCAGCCAAGATCCAGGGGTCTACGAGCAGTACTTC.

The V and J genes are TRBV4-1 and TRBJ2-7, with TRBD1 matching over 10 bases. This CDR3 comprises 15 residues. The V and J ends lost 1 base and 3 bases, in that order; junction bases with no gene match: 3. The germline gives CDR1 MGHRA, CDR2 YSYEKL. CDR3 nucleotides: TGCGCCAGCAGCCAAGTGACAGGGGGCGACTACGAGCAGTACTTC. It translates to CASSQVTGGDYEQYF.

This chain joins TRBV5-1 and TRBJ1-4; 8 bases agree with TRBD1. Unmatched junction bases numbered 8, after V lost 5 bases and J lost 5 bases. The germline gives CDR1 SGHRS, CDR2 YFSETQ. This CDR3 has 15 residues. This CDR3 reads CASSSGQGENEKLFF. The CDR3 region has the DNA TGCGCCAGCAGTTCCGGACAGGGCGAAAATGAAAAACTGTTTTTT.

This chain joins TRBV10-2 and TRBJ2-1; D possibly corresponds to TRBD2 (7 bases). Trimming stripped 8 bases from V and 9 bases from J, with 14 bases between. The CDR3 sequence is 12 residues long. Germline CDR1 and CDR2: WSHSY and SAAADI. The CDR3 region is CASGGARAEQFF. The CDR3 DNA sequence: TGCGCCAGCGGGGGGGCCCGGGCTGAGCAGTTCTTC.

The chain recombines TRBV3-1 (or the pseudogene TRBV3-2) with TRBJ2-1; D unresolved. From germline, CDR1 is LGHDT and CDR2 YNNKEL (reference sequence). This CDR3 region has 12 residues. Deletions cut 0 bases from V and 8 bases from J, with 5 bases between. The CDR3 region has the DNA TGTGCCAGCAGCCAAGATGTCGATGAGCAGTTCTTC. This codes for CASSQDVDEQFF.

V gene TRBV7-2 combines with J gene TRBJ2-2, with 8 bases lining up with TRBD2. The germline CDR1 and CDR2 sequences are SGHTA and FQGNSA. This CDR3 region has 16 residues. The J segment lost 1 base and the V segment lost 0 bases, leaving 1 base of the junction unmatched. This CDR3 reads CASSLAAGGNTGELFF. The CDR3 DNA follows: TGTGCCAGCAGCTTAGCGGCGGGGGGGAACACCGGGGAGCTGTTTTTT.

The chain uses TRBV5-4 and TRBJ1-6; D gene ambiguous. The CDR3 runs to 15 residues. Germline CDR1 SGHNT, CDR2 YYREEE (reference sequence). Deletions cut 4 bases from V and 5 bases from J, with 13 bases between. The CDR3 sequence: CASSLSAENNSPLHF. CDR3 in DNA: TGTGCCAGCAGCCTCAGCGCGGAAAATAATTCACCCCTCCACTTT.

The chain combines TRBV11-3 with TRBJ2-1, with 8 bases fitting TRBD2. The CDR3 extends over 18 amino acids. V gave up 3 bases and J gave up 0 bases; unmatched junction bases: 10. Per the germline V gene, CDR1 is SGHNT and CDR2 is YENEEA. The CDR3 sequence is CASSLGVAGGSSYNEQFF. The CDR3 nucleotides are TGTGCCAGCAGCTTGGGTGTGGCGGGGGGAAGCTCCTACAATGAGCAGTTCTTC.